These 28 T cell receptor beta chains originate from one sample sequenced in a study of somatic mutations in cytotoxic T cells in rheumatoid arthritis. Clones were read by immunoSEQ multiplex PCR, and TCRdb kept only the in-frame ones, dropping some. This table holds approximately 10,000 clones, more than 75% found once. The specimen sequenced was CD8+ T cells sorted from blood. These receptors originate from an adult with rheumatoid arthritis.

The chain is built from TRBV5-1 and TRBJ2-5, with D hard to call. The ends were cut back, 0 bases at V and 0 bases at J, with 12 bases in the middle. The germline gives CDR1 SGHRS, CDR2 YFSETQ. The CDR3 covers 16 residues. The CDR3 is CASSLVVVGDQETQYF. For the CDR3, the DNA is TGCGCCAGCAGCTTGGTAGTCGTAGGAGACCAAGAGACCCAGTACTTC.

This chain joins TRBV28 and TRBJ2-7; 8 positions agree with TRBD1. V trimming: 7 bases; J trimming: 5 bases; junction bases outside the gene matches: 10. This CDR3 region has 14 residues. CDR1 is MDHEN and CDR2 is SYDVKM in the germline V gene. This CDR3 is CASTGLQGGHEQYV. CDR3 bases: TGTGCCAGCACTGGCCTACAGGGGGGCCACGAGCAGTACGTC.

This clone is a singleton in its sample. The rearrangement joins TRBV28 to TRBJ2-3; 8 nucleotides agree with TRBD2. The CDR3 has 16 residues. Germline V CDR1 and CDR2: MDHEN, SYDVKM. V lost 3 bases to trimming and J lost 5 bases; unmatched junction nucleotides: 10. As DNA, the CDR3 is TGTGCCAGCAGTTTGAGTTTAGCGGGGTTAATAGATACGCAGTATTTT. Its translation is CASSLSLAGLIDTQYF.

This clone appeared a few times. This chain uses TRBV6-1 with TRBJ2-7; D call uncertain. Per germline, CDR1 MNHNS and CDR2 SASEGT. V dropped 7 bases and J dropped 3 bases, with 7 bases sitting between them. The CDR3 is 11 amino acids. The CDR3 nucleotides are TGTGCCAGCACCTGGAACTACGAGCAGTACTTC. Encoded protein: CASTWNYEQYF.

The chain has TRBV18 and TRBJ1-2, with 8 bases matching TRBD1. CDR1 is KGHSH, CDR2 LQKENI, per germline. The CDR3 is 15 residues long. Trimming cost V 0 bases and J 4 bases; bases outside gene matches: 4. CDR3 region: CASSPPQGAPYGYTF. The CDR3 DNA is TGTGCCAGCTCACCACCCCAGGGGGCGCCCTATGGCTACACCTTC.

This clone appeared once. The genes are TRBV20-1 and TRBJ2-5; D call uncertain. Germline lookup yields CDR1 DFQATT and CDR2 SNEGSKA (reference sequence). V was pared by 6 bases and J by 3 bases, with 5 bases between. CDR3 length equals 10 residues. The CDR3 region is CSAVEETQYF. CDR3 bases: TGCAGTGCGGTTGAAGAGACCCAGTACTTC.

This chain links TRBV20-1 with TRBJ1-2; no reliable D call. CDR1 and CDR2 (germline): DFQATT, SNEGSKA (reference sequence). Trimming removed 1 base at V and 10 bases at J, with 10 bases between. The CDR3 extends over 11 amino acids. The CDR3 DNA follows: TGCAGTGCTAGAGGCTCACAAGTCTACACCTTC. Protein sequence: CSARGSQVYTF.

The chain carries TRBV27 and TRBJ2-1; 10 positions agree with TRBD2. J lost 3 bases, V lost 5 bases, and 1 base had no gene match. This CDR3 is 14 amino acids long. Germline assignment: CDR1 MNHEY and CDR2 SMNVEV (reference sequence). In nucleotides, the CDR3 is TGTGCCAGCAGTACTAGCGGGGTCTACAATGAGCAGTTCTTC. It yields the protein CASSTSGVYNEQFF.

This clone was counted once. V gene TRBV10-3 combines with J gene TRBJ1-5, with D uncertain. This CDR3 spans 14 amino acids. V was shortened by 0 bases and J by 2 bases, with 5 bases between the two germline ends. Germline values: CDR1 ENHRY, CDR2 SYGVKD. Written as DNA, the CDR3 is TGTGCCATCAGTGAGTCCGTCCGCAATCAGCCCCAGCATTTT. Encoded protein: CAISESVRNQPQHF.

This chain's CDR3 is CASRGDLSNQPQHF. CDR3 sequence (DNA): TGTGCCAGCAGGGGGGACCTCAGCAATCAGCCCCAGCATTTT. The chain joins TRBV28 to TRBJ1-5, with D possibly matching TRBD1 (5 bases). Per germline, CDR1 MDHEN and CDR2 SYDVKM. CDR3 size: 14 residues. The V gene lost 6 bases and the J gene lost 1 base, with 10 bases spanning the gap.

The table lists this clone with a few counts. The rearrangement uses TRBV25-1 and TRBJ1-2; TRBD1 is a possible D gene (5 bases). Germline V CDR1 and CDR2: MGHDK, SYGVNS. This CDR3 is built from 15 residues. V lost 3 bases and J lost 2, with 13 bases in between. In DNA form, the CDR3 reads TGTGCCAGCAGTGAGGGAGACAGTCGAAACTATGGCTACACCTTC. It encodes CASSEGDSRNYGYTF.

V and J are TRBV28 and TRBJ2-5, with 13 nucleotides matching TRBD2. The V gene's germline CDR1 is MDHEN and CDR2 SYDVKM. V trimming: 4 bases; J trimming: 7 bases; junction bases outside the gene matches: 6. The CDR3 spans 15 residues. Here the CDR3 DNA reads TGTGCCAGCAGTTCACTAGCGGGGGGGCGAGGGACCCAGTACTTC. Amino acid sequence: CASSSLAGGRGTQYF.

This clone was found a few times. In DNA form, the CDR3 reads TGTGCCAGCAGCGTAGAAGCGGGGGCTAGCACAGATACGCAGTATTTT. The encoded protein is CASSVEAGASTDTQYF. The chain joins TRBV9 to TRBJ2-3; 8 bases map to TRBD2. The CDR3 consists of 16 residues. The V and J ends lost 0 bases and 0 bases, in that order; junction bases with no gene match: 3. The germline CDR1 and CDR2 sequences are SGDLS and YYNGEE.

V usage is TRBV5-1 and J usage is TRBJ1-6; the D is unclear. CDR1 is SGHRS and CDR2 is YFSETQ in the germline V gene. This CDR3 region has 13 residues. Trimming removed 2 bases from V and 5 bases from J, with 5 bases in between. Here the CDR3 reads CASSFENNSPLHF. CDR3 DNA sequence: TGCGCCAGCAGCTTTGAGAATAATTCACCCCTCCACTTT.

J is TRBJ2-5 and V is TRBV18; D is uncertain. V gave up 0 bases and J gave up 4 bases, with 3 bases separating them. Germline-derived CDR1 and CDR2 are KGHSH and LQKENI. There are 12 residues in the CDR3. This chain's CDR3 is CASSPPGETQYF. CDR3 bases: TGTGCCAGCTCACCACCGGGAGAGACCCAGTACTTC.

In its sample, this clone was seen once. The chain joins TRBV27 to TRBJ1-1, with 7 bases that match TRBD1. The length of the CDR3 is 17 residues. Germline V gives CDR1 MNHEY, CDR2 SMNVEV (reference sequence). V shed 6 bases, J shed 5 bases, and the junction held 18 bases outside the gene matches. In DNA form, the CDR3 reads TGTGCCAGCAGCCCTATCGCTCCATACAGGGGTGGGACTGAAGCTTTCTTT. This sequence encodes CASSPIAPYRGGTEAFF.

For the CDR3, the DNA is TGTGCCAGCAGCTTAGCCGGGTTAAACAACCATCCGGAAGAAGCTTTCTTT. Protein sequence: CASSLAGLNNHPEEAFF. This chain uses TRBV7-9 with TRBJ1-1; no clear D gene. Trimming pared 0 bases from V and 8 bases from J, leaving 22 bases between. Germline assignment: CDR1 SEHNR and CDR2 FQNEAQ (reference sequence). This CDR3 is 17 amino acids long.

V is TRBV6-4 and J is TRBJ1-1; 8 positions agree with TRBD1. CDR1 MRHNA and CDR2 SNTAGT come from the germline V gene. Trimming cost V 10 bases and J 3 bases; bases outside gene matches: 4. There are 12 residues in the CDR3. The CDR3: CATYRGDTEAFF. The CDR3 region has the DNA TGTGCCACCTACAGGGGGGACACTGAAGCTTTCTTT.

This clone has more than one count but fewer than ten. V and J are TRBV29-1 and TRBJ2-1, with TRBD1 matching over 8 bases. The CDR3 sequence is 15 residues long. CDR1 SQVTM and CDR2 ANQGSEA come from the germline V gene. The J segment lost 2 bases and the V segment lost 7 bases, leaving 10 bases of the junction unmatched. Here the CDR3 reads CSAQPTGAPYNEQFF. DNA for the CDR3: TGCAGCGCCCAGCCGACAGGGGCTCCCTACAATGAGCAGTTCTTC.

The chain employs TRBV27 and TRBJ1-6, with D unresolved. Germline-derived CDR1 and CDR2 are MNHEY and SMNVEV (reference sequence). Trimming cost V 8 bases and J 11 bases, with 16 bases left between them. The CDR3 totals 13 residues. The CDR3 DNA is TGTGCCAGCGGAAGCCCCCCCGGGACACCCCTCCACTTT. Its translation is CASGSPPGTPLHF.

The gene calls are TRBV27 and TRBJ2-7, with TRBD2 as a possible D gene (5 bases). The ends were cut back, 6 bases at V and 2 bases at J, with 14 bases in the middle. Germline CDR1 is MNHEY and CDR2 is SMNVEV (reference sequence). This CDR3 spans 14 amino acids. The CDR3 reads CASRWSGAPYEQYF. CDR3 bases: TGTGCCAGCAGATGGAGCGGAGCACCCTACGAGCAGTACTTC.

This sequence joins TRBV2 and TRBJ1-6; D is unresolved. Germline CDR1 and CDR2: SNHLY and FYNNEI. Trimming removed 4 bases from V and 0 bases from J, with 10 bases in between. The CDR3 has 16 residues. CDR3 DNA: TGTGCCAGCAGTGGCAGCCATCGCTCCTATAATTCACCCCTCCACTTT. Its protein is CASSGSHRSYNSPLHF.

The chain has TRBV10-2 and TRBJ2-7; the D is unclear. Germline CDR1 and CDR2: WSHSY and SAAADI. The CDR3 consists of 11 residues. V lost 3 bases, J lost 4 bases, and 4 bases lay in between. The CDR3 reads CASSDFYEQYV. CDR3 nucleotides: TGCGCCAGCAGTGACTTTTACGAGCAGTACGTC.

The rearrangement uses TRBV6-1 and TRBJ1-1; the D is unclear. The V and J ends lost 6 bases and 7 bases respectively, with 15 bases between them. From germline, CDR1 is MNHNS and CDR2 SASEGT. The CDR3 is 13 amino acids. The CDR3, as DNA: TGTGCCAGCAGGGGAGTGGGAGGTGGTGAAGCTTTCTTT. Translation gives CASRGVGGGEAFF.

The rearrangement joins TRBV15 to TRBJ1-5, with D possibly matching TRBD1 (5 bases). This CDR3 is 18 amino acids long. Germline loops: CDR1 LNHNV, CDR2 YYDKDF (reference sequence). The V gene lost 0 bases and the J gene lost 5 bases, with 20 bases spanning the gap. CDR3 DNA sequence: TGTGCCACCAGCAGAGAGAGTCTTTGGACACCGCTACATCAGCCCCAGCATTTT. This gives the protein CATSRESLWTPLHQPQHF.

This clone has only one observation. The J gene is TRBJ1-2, the V gene TRBV19, with D possibly being TRBD1 (6 bases). CDR1 is LNHDA, CDR2 SQIVND, per germline (reference sequence). The CDR3 extends over 13 amino acids. V lost 3 bases, J lost 3 bases, and 8 bases lay in between. CDR3 residues: CASSMGTHYGYTF. The CDR3 bases are TGTGCCAGTAGTATGGGGACACACTATGGCTACACCTTC. The full variable domain, in which reference TRBV19 and TRBJ1-2 provide the parts outside the CDR3, is DGGITQSPKYLFRKEGQNVTLSCEQNLNHDAMYWYRQDPGQGLRLIYYSQIVNDFQKGDIAEGYSVSREKKESFPLTVTSAQKNPTAFYLCASSMGTHYGYTFGSGTRLTVV.

This sequence joins TRBV7-8 and TRBJ2-1; 7 bases map to TRBD1. This CDR3 has 16 amino acids. Germline loops: CDR1 SGHVS, CDR2 FQNEAQ. Trimming at V came to 8 bases and at J to 6 bases, leaving 16 bases not matched to a gene. The CDR3 coding sequence is TGTGCCAGCGAGGGGACAGTGGGGATAATACGCAATGAGCAGTTCTTC. It translates to CASEGTVGIIRNEQFF.

In DNA, the CDR3 is TGCAGTGCTAGCTATGGCTACACCTTC. Its protein product is CSASYGYTF. The chain is built from TRBV20-1 and TRBJ1-2; D is uncertain. With 3 bases removed from V and 4 bases from J, the gap between germline ends came to 0 bases. The CDR3 has 9 residues. Germline CDR1 DFQATT, CDR2 SNEGSKA (reference sequence).